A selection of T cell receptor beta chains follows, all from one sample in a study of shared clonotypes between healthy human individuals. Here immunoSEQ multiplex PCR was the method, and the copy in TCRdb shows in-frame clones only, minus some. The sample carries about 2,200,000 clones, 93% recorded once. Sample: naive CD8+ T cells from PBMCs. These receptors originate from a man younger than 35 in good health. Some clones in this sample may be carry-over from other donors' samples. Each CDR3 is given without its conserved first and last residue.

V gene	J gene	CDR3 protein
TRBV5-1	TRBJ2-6	ASSLAWDSFSGANVLT
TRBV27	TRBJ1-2	ASSTRGPTGGYGYT
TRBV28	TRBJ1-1	ASSLEGARPEHAEAF
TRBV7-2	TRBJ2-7	ASSLGRLAVPYEQY
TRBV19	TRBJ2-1	ASSIVGTGAYNEQF
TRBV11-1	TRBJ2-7	ASSSRTSGSRDEQY
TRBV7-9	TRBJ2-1	ASRDTNREGSYNEQF
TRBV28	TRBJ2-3	ASSSGTGADTQY
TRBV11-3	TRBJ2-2	ASSLIKAGYTGELF
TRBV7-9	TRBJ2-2	ASSFPTYPFTGELF
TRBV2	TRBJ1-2	AIYGDSFTYGYT
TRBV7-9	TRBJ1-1	ASSLGGTTEAF
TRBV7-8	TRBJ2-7	ASSLVADSSGPYEQY
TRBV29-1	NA	SVRDLFGGGPNYEQY
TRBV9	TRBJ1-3	ASSVGSSGNTIY
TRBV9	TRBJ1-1	ASSVGDVTEAF
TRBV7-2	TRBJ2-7	ASSPSRGGTYEQY
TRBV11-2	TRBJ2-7	ASSPPTVLFYEQY
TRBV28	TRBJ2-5	ASSYREGRKTQY
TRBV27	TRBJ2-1	AIVGTGANEQF
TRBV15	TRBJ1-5	ATSAEGGEGQPQH
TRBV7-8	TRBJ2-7	ASGREAYEQY
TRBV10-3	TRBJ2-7	AISDVASYEQY
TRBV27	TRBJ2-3	ASSSGGPADTQY
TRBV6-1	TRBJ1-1	ASSADITQEMNTEAF
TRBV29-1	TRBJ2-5	SAQTGYQETQY
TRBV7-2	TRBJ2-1	ASSQPKESNEQF
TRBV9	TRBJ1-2	ASRHTGNYGYT
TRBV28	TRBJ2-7	ASSRLAVYEQY
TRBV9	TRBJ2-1	ASSVGGRATNEQF
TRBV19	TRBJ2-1	ASSGTYNEQF
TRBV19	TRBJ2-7	ASSPTGDHEQY
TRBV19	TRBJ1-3	ASSILAAGNTIY
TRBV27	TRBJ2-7	ASSLNRLAGVHEQY
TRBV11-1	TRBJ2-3	ASSPWDSTDTQY
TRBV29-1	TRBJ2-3	SVAGPFTDTQY
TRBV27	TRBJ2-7	ASSPGTDYEQY
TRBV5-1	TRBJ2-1	ASSHPSRDRFNEQF
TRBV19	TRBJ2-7	ASSRAGDYEQY
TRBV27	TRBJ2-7	ASSLKGTYEQY
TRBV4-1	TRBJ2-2	ASSRGLAGDELF
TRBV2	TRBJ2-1	ASSEGPGPYNEQF
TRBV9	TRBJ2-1	ASSGPIAGGIRAEQF
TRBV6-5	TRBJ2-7	ASSYDQGTYEQY
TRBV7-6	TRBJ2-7	ASSSRGTGASYEQY
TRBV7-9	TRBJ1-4	ASTTNRGWGPTNEKLF
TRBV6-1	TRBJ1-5	ASSEGPMSRDRVLSNQPQH
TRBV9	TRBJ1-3	ASSVDRNTIY
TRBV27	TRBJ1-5	ASSLTGGLWNQPQH
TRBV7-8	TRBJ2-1	ASSLGLAGVHEQF
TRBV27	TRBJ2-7	ASSLPGPSYEQY
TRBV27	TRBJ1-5	ASSLTAAYSNQPQH
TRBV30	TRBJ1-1	AWQGSTEAF
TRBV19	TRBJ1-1	ASSRTRGLNTEAF
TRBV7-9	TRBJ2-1	ASSPRESYNEQF